This TCR beta chain appears in the sequencing data of a study of T cells in Graves' hyperthyroidism and ophthalmopathy. On this clonotype: No antigen is known for it.

Germline V gene sequence: CDR1 SEHNR, CDR2 FQNEAQ (reference sequence). The V and J ends lost 3 bases and 4 bases, in that order; junction bases with no gene match: 11. The CDR3 spans 18 residues. Hyperthyroidism of Graves' type that showed no ophthalmopathy progression within 18 months was stable. General observations from the study: The model identified upcoming ophthalmopathy a median approximately 6.5 months ahead of onset. Patients with ophthalmopathy were separated from those with stable hyperthyroidism by a 13 V-J model. Within blood appeared most thyroid clonotypes that had expanded above 0.001.

There were TCR beta CDR3 regions amplified from RNA transcripts. The TCR CDR3 was amplified in a first-round RT-PCR using the HTBI primer set. Each CDR3 protein is one row after TCRdb ran MiXCR on the multiplex PCR reads. The sample shows roughly 100,000 distinct CDR3 sequences, roughly 39% of them seen only once. The receptor's source is a woman aged 25 to 39 with Graves' hyperthyroidism. Material: peripheral blood or thyroid tissue (not recorded which). The chain combines TRBV7-9 with TRBJ2-3, with 12 bases matching TRBD2. CDR3 sequence reads: CASSLTTSGSWWADTQYF. CDR3 in DNA: TGTGCCAGCAGCTTGACGACTAGCGGGAGTTGGTGGGCAGATACGCAGTATTTT.